Sequencing of this TCR beta chain was carried out in a study of shared clonotypes between healthy human individuals. The study's findings and limits: Clonotypes shared by all four sorted-subset donors had higher generation probabilities than non-shared clonotypes. Relative to memory subsets, naive subsets generally showed larger estimated richness.

Here immunoSEQ multiplex PCR was the method, and the copy in TCRdb shows in-frame clones only, minus some. The sample consists of more than 2,000,000 clones, just over 90% of them appearing once. Regarding this clone: The antigen is undetermined.

The CDR3 extends over 19 amino acids. Germline V CDR1 and CDR2: SGHNT, YYREEE (reference sequence). After removal of 0 bases from V and 5 bases from J, the junction contained 11 bases not matched to a gene. The origin of this receptor is a man aged 18-30 years in good health. Sequences were obtained from naive CD4+ T cells sorted from blood. Regarding subset: CD45RA+ positively selected. The chain couples TRBV5-4 to TRBJ2-1, with 13 bases fitting TRBD2. The CDR3, as DNA: TGTGCCAGCAGCTTGGGGGGACTAGCGGGGATGACTGGGAACAATGAGCAGTTCTTC. Translating gives CASSLGGLAGMTGNNEQFF.